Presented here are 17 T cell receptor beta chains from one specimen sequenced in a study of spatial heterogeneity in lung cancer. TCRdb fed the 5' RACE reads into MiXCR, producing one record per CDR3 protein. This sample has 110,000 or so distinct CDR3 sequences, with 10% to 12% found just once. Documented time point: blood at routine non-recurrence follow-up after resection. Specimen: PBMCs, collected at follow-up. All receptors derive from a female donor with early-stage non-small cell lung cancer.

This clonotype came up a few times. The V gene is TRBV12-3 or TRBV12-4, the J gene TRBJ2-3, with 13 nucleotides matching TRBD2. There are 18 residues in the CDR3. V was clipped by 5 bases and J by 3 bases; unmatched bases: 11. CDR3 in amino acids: CASSAGTSGNTRTDTQYF. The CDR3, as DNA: TGTGCCAGCAGTGCCGGGACTAGCGGGAACACGAGGACAGATACGCAGTATTTT.

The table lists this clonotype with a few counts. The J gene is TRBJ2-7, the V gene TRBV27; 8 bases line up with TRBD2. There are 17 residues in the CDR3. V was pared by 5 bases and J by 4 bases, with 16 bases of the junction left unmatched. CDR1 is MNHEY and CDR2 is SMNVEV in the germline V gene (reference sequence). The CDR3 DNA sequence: TGTGCCAGCAGTAATGATGCCGCCGGGACTAGAGGGTACGAGCAGTACTTC. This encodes CASSNDAAGTRGYEQYF.

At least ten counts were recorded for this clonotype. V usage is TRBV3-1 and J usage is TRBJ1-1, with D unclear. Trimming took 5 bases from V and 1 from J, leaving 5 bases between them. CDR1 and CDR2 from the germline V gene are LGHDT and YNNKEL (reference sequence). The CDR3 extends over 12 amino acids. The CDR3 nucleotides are TGTGCCAGCAGCAGGACGAACACTGAAGCTTTCTTT. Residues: CASSRTNTEAFF.

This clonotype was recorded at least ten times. CDR3 in DNA: TGTGCCAGCAGCGTAGCTGGGACAGGAGGAAACACCGGGGAGCTGTTTTTT. It encodes CASSVAGTGGNTGELFF. The chain is built from TRBV9 and TRBJ2-2, with TRBD1 matching 8 bases. There are 17 residues in the CDR3. Unmatched junction bases numbered 6, after V lost 0 bases and J lost 2 bases. Germline V gene lookup returns CDR1 SGDLS and CDR2 YYNGEE.

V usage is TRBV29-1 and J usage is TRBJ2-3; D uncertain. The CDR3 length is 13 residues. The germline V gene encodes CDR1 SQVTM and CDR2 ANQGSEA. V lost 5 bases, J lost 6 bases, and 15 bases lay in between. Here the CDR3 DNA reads TGCAGCGTTAGGGCAGGTACCCATGATACGCAGTATTTT. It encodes CSVRAGTHDTQYF.

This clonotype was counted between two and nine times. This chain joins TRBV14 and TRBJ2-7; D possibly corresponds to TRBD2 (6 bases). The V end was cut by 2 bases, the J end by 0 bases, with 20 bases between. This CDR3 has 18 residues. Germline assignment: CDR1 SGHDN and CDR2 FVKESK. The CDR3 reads CASSQTPGLGNYSYEQYV. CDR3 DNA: TGTGCCAGCAGCCAAACTCCGGGACTGGGAAATTACTCCTACGAGCAGTACGTC.

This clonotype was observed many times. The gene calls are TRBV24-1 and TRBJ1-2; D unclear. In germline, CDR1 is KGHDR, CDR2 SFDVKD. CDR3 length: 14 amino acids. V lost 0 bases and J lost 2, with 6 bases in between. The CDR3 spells CATSDLYGNYGYTF. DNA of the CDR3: TGTGCCACCAGTGATTTGTACGGAAACTATGGCTACACCTTC.

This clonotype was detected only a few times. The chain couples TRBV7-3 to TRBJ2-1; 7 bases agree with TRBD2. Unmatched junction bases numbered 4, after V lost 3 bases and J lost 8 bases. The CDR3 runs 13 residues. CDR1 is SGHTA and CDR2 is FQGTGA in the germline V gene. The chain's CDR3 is CASSLAGVDEQFF. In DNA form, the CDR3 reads TGTGCCAGCAGCTTGGCGGGGGTTGATGAGCAGTTCTTC.

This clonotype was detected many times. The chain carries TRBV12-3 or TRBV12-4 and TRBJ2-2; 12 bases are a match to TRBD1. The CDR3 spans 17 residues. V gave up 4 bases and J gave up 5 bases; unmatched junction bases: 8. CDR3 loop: CASSSRDRGRGTGELFF. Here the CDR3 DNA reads TGTGCCAGCAGTTCCAGGGACAGGGGGCGAGGGACCGGGGAGCTGTTTTTT.

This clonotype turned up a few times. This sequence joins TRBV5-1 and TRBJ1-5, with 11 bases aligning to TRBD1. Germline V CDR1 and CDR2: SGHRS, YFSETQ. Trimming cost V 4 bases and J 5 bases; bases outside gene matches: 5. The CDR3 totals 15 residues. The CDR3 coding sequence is TGCGCCAGCAGCCCCGGGACAGGGGGTTATCAGCCCCAGCATTTT. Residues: CASSPGTGGYQPQHF.

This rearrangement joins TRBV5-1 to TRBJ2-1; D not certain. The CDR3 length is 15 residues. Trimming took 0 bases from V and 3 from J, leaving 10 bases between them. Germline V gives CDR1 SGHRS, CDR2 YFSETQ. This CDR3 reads CASSLDNPYYNEQFF. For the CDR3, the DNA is TGCGCCAGCAGCTTGGACAATCCGTACTACAATGAGCAGTTCTTC.

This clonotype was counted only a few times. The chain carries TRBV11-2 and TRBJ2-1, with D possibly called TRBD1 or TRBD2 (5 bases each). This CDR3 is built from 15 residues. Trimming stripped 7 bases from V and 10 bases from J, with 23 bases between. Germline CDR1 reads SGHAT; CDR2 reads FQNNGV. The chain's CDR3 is CASNKGFGTDWEQFF. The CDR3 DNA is TGTGCCAGCAACAAAGGTTTCGGGACGGACTGGGAGCAGTTCTTC.

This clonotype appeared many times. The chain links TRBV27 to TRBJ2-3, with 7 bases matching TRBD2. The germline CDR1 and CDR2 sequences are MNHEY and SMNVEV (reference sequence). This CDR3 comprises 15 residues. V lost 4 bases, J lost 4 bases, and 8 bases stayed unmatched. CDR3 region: CASSYMGGRADTQYF. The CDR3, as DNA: TGTGCCAGCAGTTATATGGGCGGGAGAGCAGATACGCAGTATTTT.

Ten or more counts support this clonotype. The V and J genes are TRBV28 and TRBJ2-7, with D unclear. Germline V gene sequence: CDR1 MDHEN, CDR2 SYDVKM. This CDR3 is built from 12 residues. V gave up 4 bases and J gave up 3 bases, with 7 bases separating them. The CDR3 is CASSSYSYEQYF. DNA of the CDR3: TGTGCCAGCAGTTCCTACAGCTACGAGCAGTACTTC.

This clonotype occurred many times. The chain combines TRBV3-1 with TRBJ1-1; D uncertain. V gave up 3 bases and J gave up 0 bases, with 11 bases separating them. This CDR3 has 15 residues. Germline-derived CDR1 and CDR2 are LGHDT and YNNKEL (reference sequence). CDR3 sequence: CASSQDSYLNTEAFF. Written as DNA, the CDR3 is TGTGCCAGCAGCCAGGATTCCTATTTGAACACTGAAGCTTTCTTT.

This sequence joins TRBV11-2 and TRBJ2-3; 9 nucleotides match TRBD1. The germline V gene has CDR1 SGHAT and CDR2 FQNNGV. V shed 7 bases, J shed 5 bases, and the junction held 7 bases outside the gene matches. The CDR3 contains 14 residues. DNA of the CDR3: TGTGCCAGCAACGGAGGGGACAGGGTAGATACGCAGTATTTT. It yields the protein CASNGGDRVDTQYF.

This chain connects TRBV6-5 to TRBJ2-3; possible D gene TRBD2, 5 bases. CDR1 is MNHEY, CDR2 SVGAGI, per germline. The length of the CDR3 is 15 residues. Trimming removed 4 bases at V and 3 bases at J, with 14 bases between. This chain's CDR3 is CASSLTGSETDTQYF. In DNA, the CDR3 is TGTGCCAGCAGTTTAACGGGTAGCGAGACAGATACGCAGTATTTT.